These 9 T cell receptor beta chains originate from one sample sequenced in a study of blood T cells in healthy people across ages. Then a second PCR, running about 6 to 12 cycles, was carried out with a sample-barcoded 5' primer and a J-beta primer mix. TCRdb called the 5' RACE reads again in MiXCR, with one record for every CDR3 protein. The repertoire holds hundreds of thousands of distinct CDR3 sequences, with roughly 50% as singletons. The material sequenced was blood. The receptors were sampled from a man aged 25 to 40 in good health.

The gene calls are TRBV6-5 and TRBJ2-7, with 9 bases identical to TRBD1. V lost 2 bases and J lost 3; bases outside the gene matches: 17. This CDR3 comprises 19 residues. The germline V gene has CDR1 MNHEY and CDR2 SVGAGI. The CDR3 nucleotides are TGTGCCAGCAGTTACCGACCGGGACAGGGAACTCAGAGCATCTACGAGCAGTACTTC. Its translation: CASSYRPGQGTQSIYEQYF.

The CDR3 coding sequence is TGTGCCAGCAGTTCCGGTGCGACAGGGGGAGAGGGCTACACCTTC. It translates to CASSSGATGGEGYTF. The V gene is TRBV27, the J gene TRBJ1-2; the match to TRBD1 covers 9 bases. There are 15 residues in the CDR3. From germline, CDR1 is MNHEY and CDR2 SMNVEV (reference sequence). The J segment lost 8 bases and the V segment lost 4 bases, leaving 11 bases of the junction unmatched.

The CDR3 nucleotides are TGTGCCATCAGTGTGGGGACCTACGAGCAGTACTTC. This translates into CAISVGTYEQYF. This sequence joins TRBV10-3 and TRBJ2-7, with D hard to call. Deletions cut 4 bases from V and 2 bases from J, with 6 bases between. CDR1 is ENHRY, CDR2 SYGVKD, per germline. The CDR3 totals 12 residues.

This clonotype was picked up one time. CDR3 amino acids: CASSSQQGDGYTF. CDR3 nucleotides: TGTGCCAGCAGCTCCCAGCAGGGGGATGGCTACACCTTC. V usage is TRBV9 and J usage is TRBJ1-2, with 7 bases fitting TRBD1. Germline values: CDR1 SGDLS, CDR2 YYNGEE. J was trimmed by 6 bases and V by 4 bases; bases with no gene match: 6. There are 13 residues in the CDR3.

The chain employs TRBV6-1 and TRBJ2-3; unclear D gene. The CDR3 contains 17 residues. The germline V gene encodes CDR1 MNHNS and CDR2 SASEGT. The V and J ends lost 0 bases and 2 bases respectively, with 15 bases between them. CDR3 in DNA: TGTGCCAGCAGTGAAGCGGCGGCCGGCTGGTACACAGATACGCAGTATTTT. Translating it yields CASSEAAAGWYTDTQYF.

This clonotype showed up just a few times. J is TRBJ2-1 and V is TRBV6-5; TRBD2 aligns across 7 bases. Germline CDR1 MNHEY, CDR2 SVGAGI. CDR3 length: 16 amino acids. V was pared by 6 bases and J by 1 base, with 9 bases of the junction left unmatched. CDR3 sequence: CASSRLAMASYNEQFF. The CDR3 DNA sequence: TGTGCCAGCAGCAGACTAGCAATGGCGTCCTACAATGAGCAGTTCTTC.

The gene calls are TRBV5-5 and TRBJ2-7; D is undetermined. The CDR3 runs to 15 residues. Germline V gene data show CDR1 as SGHKS and CDR2 as YYEKEE (reference sequence). Trimming removed 1 base from V and 0 bases from J, with 11 bases in between. DNA of the CDR3: TGTGCCAGCAGCTTGACCTACAGTTTCTCCTACGAGCAGTACTTC. This encodes CASSLTYSFSYEQYF. Drawing the rest from reference TRBV5-5 and TRBJ2-7, the complete variable domain is DAGVTQSPTHLIKTRGQQVTLRCSPISGHKSVSWYQQVLGQGPQFIFQYYEKEERGRGNFPDRFSARQFPNYSSELNVNALLLGDSALYLCASSLTYSFSYEQYFGPGTRLTVT.

This chain links TRBV3-1 with TRBJ2-3, with D unresolved. In germline, CDR1 is LGHDT, CDR2 YNNKEL (reference sequence). Trimming pared 0 bases from V and 2 bases from J, leaving 6 bases between. The CDR3 length is 14 residues. The CDR3, as DNA: TGTGCCAGCAGCCAAGAGCAGTTCACAGATACGCAGTATTTT. This sequence encodes CASSQEQFTDTQYF.

This clonotype was counted many times. This chain uses TRBV10-3 with TRBJ2-1, with D unclear. Germline assignment: CDR1 ENHRY and CDR2 SYGVKD. Trimming pared 7 bases from V and 9 bases from J, leaving 16 bases between. The CDR3 covers 13 residues. The CDR3 loop reads CAITQDRASEQFF. The CDR3 DNA follows: TGTGCCATCACCCAAGACCGGGCAAGTGAGCAGTTCTTC.